This TCR beta chain was found in a study of blood T cell repertoires in COVID-19. Assay used: immunoSEQ multiplex PCR; TCRdb lists only in-frame clones, some missing. The table records 95,000 or so clones, roughly 80% of them present only once. Losses at the gene ends were 7 bases for V and 0 bases for J; bases not matched to a gene: 5. CDR3 size: 15 residues. The germline V gene has CDR1 MNHEY and CDR2 SVGAGI. Sequencing used peripheral blood. The TCR sequence derives from a human donor in a cohort sampled during active COVID-19. The V call is TRBV6-5, the J call TRBJ1-4; 7 nucleotides align to TRBD1. The CDR3 DNA reads as TGTGCCAGCACGGAGGGGACAGCAACTAATGAAAAACTGTTTTTT. This translates into CASTEGTATNEKLFF.